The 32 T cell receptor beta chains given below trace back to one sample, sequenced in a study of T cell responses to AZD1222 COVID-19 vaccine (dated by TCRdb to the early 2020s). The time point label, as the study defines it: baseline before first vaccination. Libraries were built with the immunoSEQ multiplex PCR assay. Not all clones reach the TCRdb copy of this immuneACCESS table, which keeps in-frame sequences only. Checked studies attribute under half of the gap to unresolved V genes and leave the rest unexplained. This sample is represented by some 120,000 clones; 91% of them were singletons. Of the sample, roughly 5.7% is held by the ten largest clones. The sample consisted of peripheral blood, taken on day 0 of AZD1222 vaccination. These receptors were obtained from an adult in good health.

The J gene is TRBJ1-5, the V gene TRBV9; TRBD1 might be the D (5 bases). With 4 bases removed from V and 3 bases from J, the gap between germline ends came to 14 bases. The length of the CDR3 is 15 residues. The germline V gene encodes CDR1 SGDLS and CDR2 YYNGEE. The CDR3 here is CASSPGGDPNQPQHF. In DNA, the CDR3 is TGTGCCAGCAGCCCGGGGGGGGATCCCAATCAGCCCCAGCATTTT.

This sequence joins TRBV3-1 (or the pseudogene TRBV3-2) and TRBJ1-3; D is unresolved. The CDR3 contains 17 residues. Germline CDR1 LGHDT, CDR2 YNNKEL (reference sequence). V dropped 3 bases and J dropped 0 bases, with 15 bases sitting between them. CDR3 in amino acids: CASSQGSSGRSGNTIYF. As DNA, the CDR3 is TGTGCCAGCAGCCAGGGTTCCTCGGGCCGCTCTGGAAACACCATATATTTT.

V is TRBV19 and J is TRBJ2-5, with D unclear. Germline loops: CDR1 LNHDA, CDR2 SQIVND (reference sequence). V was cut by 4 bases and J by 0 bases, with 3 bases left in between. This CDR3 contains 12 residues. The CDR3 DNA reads TGTGCCAGTAGTAGCGACCAAGAGACCCAGTACTTC. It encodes CASSSDQETQYF.

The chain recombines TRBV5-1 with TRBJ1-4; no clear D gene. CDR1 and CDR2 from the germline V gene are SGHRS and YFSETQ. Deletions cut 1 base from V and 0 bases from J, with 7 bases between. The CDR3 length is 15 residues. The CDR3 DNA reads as TGCGCCAGCAGCTTGTCTGGCTCAACTAATGAAAAACTGTTTTTT. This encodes CASSLSGSTNEKLFF.

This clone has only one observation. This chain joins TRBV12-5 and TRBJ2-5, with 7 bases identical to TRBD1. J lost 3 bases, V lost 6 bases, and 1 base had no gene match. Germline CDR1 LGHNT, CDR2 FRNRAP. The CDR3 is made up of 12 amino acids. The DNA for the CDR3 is TGTGCTAGTGGGCAGGGGGAAGAGACCCAGTACTTC. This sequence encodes CASGQGEETQYF.

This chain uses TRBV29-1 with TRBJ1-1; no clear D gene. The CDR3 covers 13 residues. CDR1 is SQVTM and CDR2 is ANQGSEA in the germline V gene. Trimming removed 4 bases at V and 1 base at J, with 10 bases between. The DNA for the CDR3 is TGCAGCGTTGTCCACGAGGCGAACACTGAAGCTTTCTTT. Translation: CSVVHEANTEAFF.

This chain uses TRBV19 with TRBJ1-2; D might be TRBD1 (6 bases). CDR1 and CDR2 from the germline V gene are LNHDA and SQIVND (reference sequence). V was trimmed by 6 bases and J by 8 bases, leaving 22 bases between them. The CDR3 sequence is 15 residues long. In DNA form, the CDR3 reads TGTGCCAGTAGCGGAACCGGGACATTCAAGGGGGGCTACACCTTC. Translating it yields CASSGTGTFKGGYTF.

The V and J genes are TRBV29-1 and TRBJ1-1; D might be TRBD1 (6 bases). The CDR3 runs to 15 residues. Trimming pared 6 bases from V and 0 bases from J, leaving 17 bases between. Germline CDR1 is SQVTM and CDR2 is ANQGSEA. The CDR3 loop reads CSVPGGPRVNTEAFF. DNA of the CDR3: TGCAGCGTCCCGGGGGGGCCTCGTGTGAACACTGAAGCTTTCTTT.

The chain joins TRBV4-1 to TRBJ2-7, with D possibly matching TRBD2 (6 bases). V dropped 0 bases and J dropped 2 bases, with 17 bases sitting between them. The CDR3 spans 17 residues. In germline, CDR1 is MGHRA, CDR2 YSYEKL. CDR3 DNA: TGCGCCAGCAGCCAAGAGCCGGCGGGACTCCCCGCCTACGAGCAGTACTTC. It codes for CASSQEPAGLPAYEQYF.

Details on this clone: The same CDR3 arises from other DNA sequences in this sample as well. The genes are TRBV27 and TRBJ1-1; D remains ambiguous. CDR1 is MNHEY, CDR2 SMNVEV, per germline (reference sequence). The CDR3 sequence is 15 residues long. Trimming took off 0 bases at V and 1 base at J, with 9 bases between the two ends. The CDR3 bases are TGTGCCAGCAGTTTATCCCCGACGGGGAACACTGAAGCTTTCTTT. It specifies CASSLSPTGNTEAFF.

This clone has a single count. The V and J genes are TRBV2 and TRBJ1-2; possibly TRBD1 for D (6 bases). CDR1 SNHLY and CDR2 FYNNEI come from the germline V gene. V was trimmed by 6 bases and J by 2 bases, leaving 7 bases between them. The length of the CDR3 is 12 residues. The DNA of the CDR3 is TGTGCCAGCAGGGACAGCAACTATGGCTACACCTTC. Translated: CASRDSNYGYTF.

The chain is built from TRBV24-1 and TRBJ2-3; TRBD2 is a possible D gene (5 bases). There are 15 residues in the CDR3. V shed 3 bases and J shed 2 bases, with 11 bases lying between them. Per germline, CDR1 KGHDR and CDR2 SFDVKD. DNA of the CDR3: TGTGCCACCAGTGATAATTGGGAGATCACAGATACGCAGTATTTT. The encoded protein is CATSDNWEITDTQYF.

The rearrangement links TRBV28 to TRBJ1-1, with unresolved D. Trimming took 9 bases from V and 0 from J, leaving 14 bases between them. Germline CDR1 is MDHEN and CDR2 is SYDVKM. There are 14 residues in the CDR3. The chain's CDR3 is CASKVTPMNTEAFF. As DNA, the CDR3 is TGTGCCAGTAAAGTTACCCCTATGAACACTGAAGCTTTCTTT.

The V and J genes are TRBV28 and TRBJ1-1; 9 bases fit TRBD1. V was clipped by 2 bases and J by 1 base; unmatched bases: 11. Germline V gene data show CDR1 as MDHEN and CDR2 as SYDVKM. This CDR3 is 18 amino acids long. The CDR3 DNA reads TGTGCCAGCAGTTTAGCCCCGGGGACAGGGCCGGGGAACACTGAAGCTTTCTTT. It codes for CASSLAPGTGPGNTEAFF.

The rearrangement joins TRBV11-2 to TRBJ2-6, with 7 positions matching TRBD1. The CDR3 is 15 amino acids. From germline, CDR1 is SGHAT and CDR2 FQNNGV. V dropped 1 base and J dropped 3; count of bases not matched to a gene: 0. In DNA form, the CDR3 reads TGTGCCAGCAGCTTAGGGACAGGTGGGGCCAACGTCCTGACTTTC. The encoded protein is CASSLGTGGANVLTF. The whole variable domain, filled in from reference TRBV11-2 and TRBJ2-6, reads EAGVAQSPRYKIIEKRQSVAFWCNPISGHATLYWYQQILGQGPKLLIQFQNNGVVDDSQLPKDRFSAERLKGVDSTLKIQPAKLEDSAVYLCASSLGTGGANVLTFGAGSRLTVL.

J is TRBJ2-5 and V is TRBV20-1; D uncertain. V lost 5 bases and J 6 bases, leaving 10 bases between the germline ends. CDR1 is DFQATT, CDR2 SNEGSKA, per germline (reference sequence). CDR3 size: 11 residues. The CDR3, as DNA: TGCAGTGCTCCCTTGGGTCAGACCCAGTACTTC. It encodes CSAPLGQTQYF.

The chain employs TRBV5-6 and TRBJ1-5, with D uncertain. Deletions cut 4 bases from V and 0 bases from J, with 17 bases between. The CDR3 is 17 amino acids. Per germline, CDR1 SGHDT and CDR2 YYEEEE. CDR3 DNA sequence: TGTGCCAGCAGCCTGTCTACACCGGAATATAGCAATCAGCCCCAGCATTTT. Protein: CASSLSTPEYSNQPQHF.

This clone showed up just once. CDR3 amino acids: CASSTEADFSYTEAFF. CDR3 sequence (DNA): TGCGCCAGCAGCACCGAGGCCGACTTTAGCTACACTGAAGCTTTCTTT. The chain combines TRBV5-1 with TRBJ1-1, with unresolved D. The CDR3 is 16 residues long. Trimming removed 4 bases at V and 3 bases at J, with 19 bases between. Per the germline V gene, CDR1 is SGHRS and CDR2 is YFSETQ.

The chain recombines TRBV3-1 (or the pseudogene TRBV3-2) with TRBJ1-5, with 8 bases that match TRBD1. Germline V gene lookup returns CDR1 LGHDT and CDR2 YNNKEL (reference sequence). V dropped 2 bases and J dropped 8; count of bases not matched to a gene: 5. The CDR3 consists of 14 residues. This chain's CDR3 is CASSQTQGVEPQHF. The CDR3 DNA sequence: TGTGCCAGCAGCCAAACACAGGGGGTTGAGCCCCAGCATTTT.

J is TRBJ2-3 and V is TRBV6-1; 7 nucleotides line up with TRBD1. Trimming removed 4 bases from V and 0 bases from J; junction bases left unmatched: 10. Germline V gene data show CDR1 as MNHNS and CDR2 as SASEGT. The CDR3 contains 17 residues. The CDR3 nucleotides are TGTGCCAGCAGTGTTCCTCCGGGACAGACTAGCACAGATACGCAGTATTTT. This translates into CASSVPPGQTSTDTQYF.

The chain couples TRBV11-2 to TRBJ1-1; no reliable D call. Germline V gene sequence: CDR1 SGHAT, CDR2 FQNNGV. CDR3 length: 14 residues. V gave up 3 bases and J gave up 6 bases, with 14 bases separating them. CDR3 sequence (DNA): TGTGCCAGCAGCTTTGGCGGAGGCGGCTCTGAAGCTTTCTTT. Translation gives CASSFGGGGSEAFF.

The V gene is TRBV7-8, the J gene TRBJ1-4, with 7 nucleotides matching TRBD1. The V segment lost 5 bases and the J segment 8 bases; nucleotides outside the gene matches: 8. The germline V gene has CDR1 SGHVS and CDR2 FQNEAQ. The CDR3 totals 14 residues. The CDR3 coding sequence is TGTGCCAGCAGCCGGACAGGATCGGGCGAAAAACTGTTTTTT. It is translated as CASSRTGSGEKLFF.

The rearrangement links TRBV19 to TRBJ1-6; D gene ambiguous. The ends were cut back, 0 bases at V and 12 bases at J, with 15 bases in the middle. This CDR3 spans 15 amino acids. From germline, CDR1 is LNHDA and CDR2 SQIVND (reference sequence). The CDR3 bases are TGTGCCAGTAGTATAGACCCTGGATCCCGGGGACCCCTCCACTTT. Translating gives CASSIDPGSRGPLHF.

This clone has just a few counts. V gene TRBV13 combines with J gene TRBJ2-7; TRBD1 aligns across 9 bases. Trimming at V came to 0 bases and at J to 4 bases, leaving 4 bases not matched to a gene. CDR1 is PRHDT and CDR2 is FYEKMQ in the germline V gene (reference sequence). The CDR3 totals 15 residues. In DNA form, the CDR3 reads TGTGCCAGCAGCTTAGGCCGGACAGGGGTTTACGAGCAGTACTTC. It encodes CASSLGRTGVYEQYF.

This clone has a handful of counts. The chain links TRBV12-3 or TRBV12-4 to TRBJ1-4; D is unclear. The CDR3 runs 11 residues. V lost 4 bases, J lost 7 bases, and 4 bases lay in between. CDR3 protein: CASSSSEKLFF. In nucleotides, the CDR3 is TGTGCCAGCAGTTCTAGTGAAAAACTGTTTTTT.

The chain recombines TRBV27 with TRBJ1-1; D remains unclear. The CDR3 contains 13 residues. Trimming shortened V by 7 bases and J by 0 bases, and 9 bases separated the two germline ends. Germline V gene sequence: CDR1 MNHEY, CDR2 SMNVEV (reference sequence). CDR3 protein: CASIGRLNTEAFF. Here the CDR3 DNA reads TGTGCCAGCATCGGACGTCTGAACACTGAAGCTTTCTTT.

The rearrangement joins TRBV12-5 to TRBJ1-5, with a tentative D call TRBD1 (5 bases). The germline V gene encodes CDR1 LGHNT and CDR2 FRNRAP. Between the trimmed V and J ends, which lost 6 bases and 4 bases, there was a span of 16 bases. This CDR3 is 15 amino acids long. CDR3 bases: TGTGCTAGTGGCGCGTCAGGGAGAGGGAATCAGCCCCAGCATTTT. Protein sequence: CASGASGRGNQPQHF.

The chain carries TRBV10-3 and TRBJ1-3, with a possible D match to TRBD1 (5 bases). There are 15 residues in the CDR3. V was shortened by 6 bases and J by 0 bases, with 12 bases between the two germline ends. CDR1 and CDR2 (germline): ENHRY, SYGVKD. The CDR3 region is CAISPTGTSGNTIYF. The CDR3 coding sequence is TGTGCCATCAGCCCGACCGGGACCTCTGGAAACACCATATATTTT.

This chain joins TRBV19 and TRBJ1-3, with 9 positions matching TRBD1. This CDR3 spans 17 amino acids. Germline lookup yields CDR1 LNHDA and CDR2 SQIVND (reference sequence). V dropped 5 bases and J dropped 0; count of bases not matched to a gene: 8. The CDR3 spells CASSSTGTGTSGNTIYF. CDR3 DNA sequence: TGTGCCAGTAGTTCGACGGGGACAGGGACCTCTGGAAACACCATATATTTT.

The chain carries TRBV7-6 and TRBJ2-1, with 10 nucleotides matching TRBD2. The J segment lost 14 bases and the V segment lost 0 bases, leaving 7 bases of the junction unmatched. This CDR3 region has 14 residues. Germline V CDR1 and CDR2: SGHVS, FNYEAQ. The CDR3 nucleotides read TGTGCCAGCAGCTTAGCGACTAGCGGGCCCGTTGAGTTCTTC. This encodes CASSLATSGPVEFF.

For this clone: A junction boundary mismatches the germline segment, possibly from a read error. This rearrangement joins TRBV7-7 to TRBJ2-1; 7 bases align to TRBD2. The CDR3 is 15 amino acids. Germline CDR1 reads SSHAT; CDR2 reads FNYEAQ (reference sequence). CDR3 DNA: TGTGCTAGCAGCCCCGGGCGGGAGCGTTACAATGAGCAGTTCTTC. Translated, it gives CASSPGRERYNEQFF.

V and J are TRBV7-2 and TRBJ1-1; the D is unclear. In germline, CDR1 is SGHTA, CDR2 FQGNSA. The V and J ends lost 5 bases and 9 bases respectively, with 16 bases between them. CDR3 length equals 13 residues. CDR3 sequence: CASSPSRRLQAFF. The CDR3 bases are TGTGCCAGCAGCCCTTCGCGTCGACTCCAAGCTTTCTTT.